These 19 T cell receptor beta chains share one sample of origin, sequenced in a study of identical twins. MiXCR was run by TCRdb on the 5' RACE reads, yielding one entry per CDR3 protein. The table has around 1.7 million distinct CDR3 sequences, 25% to 35% seen once; the top ten hold about 0.25%. Sequencing input: cord blood. The receptors stem from a newborn girl in good health.

The genes are TRBV19 and TRBJ2-3; weak D call: TRBD2 (5 bases). V was clipped by 7 bases and J by 4 bases, with 6 bases between them. This CDR3 has 11 amino acids. Germline loops: CDR1 LNHDA, CDR2 SQIVND (reference sequence). CDR3 sequence: CASMRADTQYF. The DNA of the CDR3 is TGTGCCAGTATGAGGGCAGATACGCAGTATTTT.

V usage is TRBV27 and J usage is TRBJ2-7, with 10 bases matching TRBD2. This CDR3 contains 15 residues. V shed 5 bases and J 1 base; nucleotides not matched to a gene: 5. CDR1 is MNHEY and CDR2 is SMNVEV in the germline V gene (reference sequence). The CDR3 DNA sequence: TGTGCCAGCAGTCCCAAGCGGGAGGGATCCTACGAGCAGTACTTC. Protein: CASSPKREGSYEQYF.

This chain connects TRBV7-2 to TRBJ2-3; D uncertain. CDR1 is SGHTA, CDR2 FQGNSA, per germline. This CDR3 has 16 residues. Trimming left V 6 bases short and J 0 bases short, with 16 bases between. The CDR3 nucleotides are TGTGCCAGCAGTCCTCACTGGCGTTTGAGCACAGATACGCAGTATTTT. Translation gives CASSPHWRLSTDTQYF.

V gene TRBV20-1 combines with J gene TRBJ2-3; D may be TRBD2 (5 bases). V dropped 8 bases and J dropped 2 bases, with 11 bases sitting between them. This CDR3 comprises 12 residues. In germline, CDR1 is DFQATT, CDR2 SNEGSKA (reference sequence). The CDR3 sequence is CSSGKATDTQYF. CDR3 DNA: TGCAGTTCCGGGAAGGCCACAGATACGCAGTATTTT.

This chain joins TRBV4-1 and TRBJ2-2, with D perhaps given as TRBD1 or TRBD2 (5 bases each). V was trimmed by 0 bases and J by 1 base, leaving 9 bases between them. Germline assignment: CDR1 MGHRA and CDR2 YSYEKL. The CDR3 sequence is 16 residues long. The chain's CDR3 is CASSQERGLNTGELFF. The CDR3 coding sequence is TGCGCCAGCAGCCAAGAGAGGGGCCTGAACACCGGGGAGCTGTTTTTT.

In this sample, this clonotype turned up many times. The chain uses TRBV29-1 and TRBJ2-1, with 14 bases identical to TRBD2. The ends lost 5 bases at V and 8 bases at J; junction bases unmatched: 5. CDR3 length: 14 residues. The V gene's germline CDR1 is SQVTM and CDR2 ANQGSEA. The CDR3 region has the DNA TGCAGCGTTAAGGGACTAGCGGGGGTTTATGAGCAGTTCTTC. Amino acid sequence: CSVKGLAGVYEQFF.

The CDR3 sequence: CASSPRWYQAEAFF. The DNA of the CDR3 is TGTGCCAGCAGCCCCCGTTGGTACCAGGCTGAAGCTTTCTTT. V is TRBV6-1 and J is TRBJ1-1; D is undetermined. Trimming left V 6 bases short and J 6 bases short, with 17 bases between. Germline V lookup: CDR1 MNHNS, CDR2 SASEGT. The CDR3 totals 14 residues.

This clonotype has only a few counts. The rearrangement uses TRBV7-9 and TRBJ2-5; TRBD1 matches at 9 bases. The DNA matches TRBJ2-7 better at its end, which makes the J call doubtful. In germline, CDR1 is SEHNR, CDR2 FQNEAQ (reference sequence). The length of the CDR3 is 15 residues. CDR3 loop: CASSPLDRGRDEQYF. As DNA, the CDR3 is TGTGCCAGCAGCCCCCTTGACAGGGGGAGGGACGAGCAGTACTTC.

The V and J genes are TRBV13 and TRBJ1-2; 7 bases align to TRBD1. Trimming took 5 bases from V and 3 from J; bases not matched to a gene: 15. This CDR3 has 17 residues. CDR1 is PRHDT and CDR2 is FYEKMQ in the germline V gene (reference sequence). CDR3 region: CASSSSRDSQGYYGYTF. DNA for the CDR3: TGTGCCAGCAGCAGCTCAAGGGACAGCCAAGGGTACTATGGCTACACCTTC.

With regard to this clonotype: The junction shows a germline mismatch at one end, possibly a read error. V is TRBV14 and J is TRBJ2-1; TRBD2 matches at 10 bases. The germline V gene has CDR1 SGHDN and CDR2 FVKESK. This CDR3 is 15 amino acids long. CDR3 in DNA: TGTGCCAGCAGCCAGCTAGCGGGGGCCTACAATGAGCAGTTATTC. Translating it yields CASSQLAGAYNEQLF.

The V call is TRBV20-1, the J call TRBJ2-1; D is unclear. The CDR3 spans 15 residues. Trimming removed 0 bases at V and 3 bases at J, with 12 bases between. CDR1 is DFQATT, CDR2 SNEGSKA, per germline (reference sequence). The DNA of the CDR3 is TGCAGTGCTAGAGATCCACGGATCGGCTACAATGAGCAGTTCTTC. Encoded protein: CSARDPRIGYNEQFF.

The rearrangement joins TRBV6-1 to TRBJ1-1; D is perhaps TRBD1 (5 bases). Trimming took off 4 bases at V and 0 bases at J, with 15 bases between the two ends. The CDR3 is 16 residues long. Per the germline V gene, CDR1 is MNHNS and CDR2 is SASEGT. Here the CDR3 reads CASSGPRGPMNTEAFF. CDR3 in DNA: TGTGCCAGCAGTGGACCGAGGGGCCCAATGAACACTGAAGCTTTCTTT.

The chain recombines TRBV12-3 or TRBV12-4 with TRBJ2-1, with a weak D call TRBD2 (6 bases). This CDR3 spans 13 amino acids. The V end lost 7 bases, the J end lost 7 bases, and 14 bases lay between the germline ends. CDR3 region: CASTASVRNEQFF. The DNA for the CDR3 is TGTGCCAGCACGGCTAGCGTCAGGAATGAGCAGTTCTTC.

CDR3 sequence: CASTGHGKETQYF. CDR3 sequence (DNA): TGTGCCAGCACCGGACACGGAAAAGAGACCCAGTACTTC. The J gene is TRBJ2-5, the V gene TRBV6-1, with D maybe TRBD1 (5 bases). The CDR3 has 13 amino acids. Trimming stripped 7 bases from V and 3 bases from J, with 12 bases between. Germline loops: CDR1 MNHNS, CDR2 SASEGT.

This clonotype was seen a handful of times. The CDR3 here is CASSRLPGAGGYTF. The CDR3 DNA reads as TGTGCCAGCAGCCGCCTTCCAGGGGCAGGTGGCTACACCTTC. The chain is built from TRBV9 and TRBJ1-2; weak D call: TRBD1 (6 bases). The CDR3 is 14 amino acids. Germline-derived CDR1 and CDR2 are SGDLS and YYNGEE. V dropped 4 bases and J dropped 7 bases, with 17 bases sitting between them.

In this sample, this clonotype turned up a few times. The rearrangement joins TRBV5-1 to TRBJ2-1; TRBD1 agrees at 11 bases. J lost 7 bases, V lost 0 bases, and 6 bases had no gene match. The CDR3 is 16 amino acids. Germline CDR1 reads SGHRS; CDR2 reads YFSETQ. The CDR3: CASSLVLGQGANEQFF. The CDR3 DNA reads as TGCGCCAGCAGCTTGGTGCTAGGACAGGGGGCGAATGAGCAGTTCTTC.

As for this clonotype: This may come from a read error, since a much larger clone is one base off. This chain uses TRBV11-2 with TRBJ2-1; tentatively, D is TRBD2 (7 bases). The germline V and J ends were trimmed by 1 base and 0 bases, with 10 bases remaining between them. Germline CDR1 is SGHAT and CDR2 is FQNNGV. CDR3 length equals 16 residues. The CDR3 region has the DNA TGTGCCAGCAGCTTAGGGCGGGGGCACTCCTACAATGAGCAGTTCTTC. Translation gives CASSLGRGHSYNEQFF.

The chain employs TRBV20-1 and TRBJ2-7; possible D gene TRBD2, 6 bases. The germline V and J ends were trimmed by 5 bases and 7 bases, with 15 bases remaining between them. This CDR3 comprises 12 residues. Per the germline V gene, CDR1 is DFQATT and CDR2 is SNEGSKA (reference sequence). CDR3 in amino acids: CSAGRTNNEQYF. CDR3 coding DNA: TGCAGTGCTGGGAGGACCAACAATGAGCAGTACTTC.

This clonotype showed up just a few times. This chain connects TRBV5-4 to TRBJ2-5; 8 bases line up with TRBD1. Unmatched junction bases numbered 4, after V lost 2 bases and J lost 1 base. The CDR3 length is 15 residues. Germline V CDR1 and CDR2: SGHNT, YYREEE (reference sequence). The CDR3 region is CASSFLGQGQETQYF. The CDR3 DNA reads TGTGCCAGCAGCTTCTTAGGACAGGGCCAAGAGACCCAGTACTTC.